A selection of T cell receptor beta chains follows, all from one sample in a study of T cell responses to AZD1222 COVID-19 vaccine. The method was immunoSEQ multiplex PCR; TCRdb's version includes in-frame clones alone and lacks a portion of them. This sample has around 78,000 clones, with roughly 90% found just once. This sample comprised peripheral blood, obtained 28 days after the second AZD1222 dose. The receptor set was obtained from an adult who received the AZD1222 COVID-19 vaccine. Each CDR3 is given with its conserved first and last residue. The D gene is left open where the match is weak. Some rows mark clone size as missing; the rest say once, few, many or name a class of expanded clone.

D gene: .; J gene: TRBJ1-1; clone size: .; V gene: TRBV28; CDR3 DNA: TGTGCCAGCAGTGGAATACAGGGTGAAGCTTTCTTT; CDR3 protein: CASSGIQGEAFF
D gene: .; J gene: TRBJ2-2; clone size: once; V gene: TRBV15; CDR3 DNA: TGTGCCACCAGCAGAGGGGGGCATATTAATGGGGTCCCGAACACCGGGGAGCTGTTTTTT; CDR3 protein: CATSRGGHINGVPNTGELFF
D gene: .; J gene: TRBJ1-5; clone size: .; V gene: TRBV2; CDR3 DNA: TGTGCCAGCACCGCTAGTTTCGGTATTCGGAGCAATCAGCCCCAGCATTTT; CDR3 protein: CASTASFGIRSNQPQHF
D gene: TRBD1; J gene: TRBJ2-5; clone size: .; V gene: TRBV7-9; CDR3 DNA: TGTGCCAGCAGCCCAAGGGACAGGGGGCGAGGAGAGACCCAGTACTTC; CDR3 protein: CASSPRDRGRGETQYF
D gene: TRBD1; J gene: TRBJ2-7; clone size: .; V gene: TRBV7-3; CDR3 DNA: TGTGCCAGCCAAGGATTGGGGGACAGGGAAATATACGAGCAGTACTTC; CDR3 protein: CASQGLGDREIYEQYF
D gene: .; J gene: TRBJ2-2; clone size: .; V gene: TRBV9; CDR3 DNA: TGTGCCAGCAGCGTACCAGGGAACACCGGGGAGCTGTTTTTT; CDR3 protein: CASSVPGNTGELFF
D gene: TRBD1; J gene: TRBJ1-3; clone size: .; V gene: TRBV6-2/TRBV6-3; CDR3 DNA: TGTGCCAGCAGTACCGGAGCCGGGACAGGGTATGGAAACACCATATATTTT; CDR3 protein: CASSTGAGTGYGNTIYF
D gene: .; J gene: TRBJ1-1; clone size: .; V gene: TRBV6-5; CDR3 DNA: TGTGCCAGCAGGGCAGGGGAGGAGACTGAAGCTTTCTTT; CDR3 protein: CASRAGEETEAFF
D gene: .; J gene: TRBJ2-7; clone size: .; V gene: TRBV15; CDR3 DNA: TGTGCCACCACCGAGGGGAGGACCCTCGACGAGCAGTACTTC; CDR3 protein: CATTEGRTLDEQYF
D gene: TRBD2; J gene: TRBJ2-1; clone size: .; V gene: TRBV5-1; CDR3 DNA: TGCGCCAGCAGCTTCAGACTAGCGGGGGACAATGAGCAGTTCTTC; CDR3 protein: CASSFRLAGDNEQFF
D gene: TRBD2; J gene: TRBJ2-1; clone size: .; V gene: TRBV6-5; CDR3 DNA: TGTGCCAGCACCCTGGGACTATACAATGAGCAGTTCTTC; CDR3 protein: CASTLGLYNEQFF
D gene: TRBD1; J gene: TRBJ2-1; clone size: .; V gene: TRBV27; CDR3 DNA: TGTGCCAGCAGCAAAACGGGACAGAACAATGAGCAGTTCTTC; CDR3 protein: CASSKTGQNNEQFF
D gene: TRBD2; J gene: TRBJ2-3; clone size: .; V gene: TRBV14; CDR3 DNA: TGTGCCAGCAGCCAAGATTGGGCGGGGGGGCTTGATTTGCCAGATACGCAGTATTTT; CDR3 protein: CASSQDWAGGLDLPDTQYF
D gene: TRBD2; J gene: TRBJ2-7; clone size: .; V gene: TRBV30; CDR3 DNA: TGTGCCTGGAGCGGACTAGCCTACGAGCAGTACTTC; CDR3 protein: CAWSGLAYEQYF
D gene: TRBD2; J gene: TRBJ2-1; clone size: .; V gene: TRBV13; CDR3 DNA: TGTGCCAGCAGCTCTTCTGGGGGGGAGAGCTCCTACAATGAGCAGTTCTTC; CDR3 protein: CASSSSGGESSYNEQFF
D gene: .; J gene: TRBJ2-5; clone size: .; V gene: TRBV3-1/TRBV3-2; CDR3 DNA: TGTGCCAGCAGCCAAGGACAGCAAGAGACCCAGTACTTC; CDR3 protein: CASSQGQQETQYF
D gene: .; J gene: TRBJ1-1; clone size: .; V gene: TRBV5-1; CDR3 DNA: TGCGCCAGCAGAGTAGGGGTTAAAGCTTTCTTT; CDR3 protein: CASRVGVKAFF
D gene: TRBD1; J gene: TRBJ2-7; clone size: .; V gene: TRBV7-9; CDR3 DNA: TGTGCCAGCAGCTTAGGGATGACAGGGACATCCTACGAGCAGTACTTC; CDR3 protein: CASSLGMTGTSYEQYF
D gene: .; J gene: TRBJ2-3; clone size: .; V gene: TRBV5-6; CDR3 DNA: TGTGCCAGCAGCCCGGGTAGCGGAAGCACAGATACGCAGTATTTT; CDR3 protein: CASSPGSGSTDTQYF
D gene: .; J gene: TRBJ1-1; clone size: .; V gene: TRBV19; CDR3 DNA: TGTGCCAGTAGTGCCAGATTTGAAGCTTTCTTT; CDR3 protein: CASSARFEAFF
D gene: .; J gene: TRBJ2-7; clone size: once; V gene: TRBV7-9; CDR3 DNA: TGTGCCAGCAGTATGTCCGACGAGCAGTACTTC; CDR3 protein: CASSMSDEQYF
D gene: .; J gene: TRBJ1-5; clone size: .; V gene: TRBV27; CDR3 DNA: TGTGCCAGCAGTTTGATAGGGTTGAAGAGCAATCAGCCCCAGCATTTT; CDR3 protein: CASSLIGLKSNQPQHF
D gene: .; J gene: TRBJ2-1; clone size: .; V gene: TRBV7-2; CDR3 DNA: TGTGCCAGCAGCCCCTGGACTCTCCAGGATGAGCAGTTCTTC; CDR3 protein: CASSPWTLQDEQFF
D gene: .; J gene: TRBJ2-7; clone size: .; V gene: TRBV2; CDR3 DNA: TGTGCCAGCATGCTTAGAGGTTCCCCCTACGAGCAGTACTTC; CDR3 protein: CASMLRGSPYEQYF
D gene: TRBD1; J gene: TRBJ1-2; clone size: .; V gene: TRBV5-1; CDR3 DNA: TGCGCCAGCAGCTCCGACAGGGTGACCTATGGCTACACCTTC; CDR3 protein: CASSSDRVTYGYTF
D gene: TRBD2; J gene: TRBJ2-4; clone size: .; V gene: TRBV7-2; CDR3 DNA: TGTGCCAGCAGCTTGGGACTAGAGAGTGGCATTCAGTACTTC; CDR3 protein: CASSLGLESGIQYF
D gene: .; J gene: TRBJ1-1; clone size: .; V gene: TRBV6-1; CDR3 DNA: TGTGCCAGCAGTGAAGTCCGAAGTTTGAGGGGTCATGATGAAGCTTTCTTT; CDR3 protein: CASSEVRSLRGHDEAFF
D gene: .; J gene: TRBJ2-7; clone size: .; V gene: TRBV19; CDR3 DNA: TGTGCCAGTAGTAGTGGGCAGGGCGGACACGAGCAGTACTTC; CDR3 protein: CASSSGQGGHEQYF
D gene: .; J gene: TRBJ1-3; clone size: .; V gene: TRBV5-1; CDR3 DNA: TGCGCCAGCAGCTTCCAGGCCTCTGGAAACACCATATATTTT; CDR3 protein: CASSFQASGNTIYF
D gene: .; J gene: TRBJ1-4; clone size: .; V gene: TRBV7-2; CDR3 DNA: TGTGCCAGCAGCTTAGAGCATTTCCTGAATGAAAAACTGTTTTTT; CDR3 protein: CASSLEHFLNEKLFF
D gene: .; J gene: TRBJ2-7; clone size: .; V gene: TRBV6-2/TRBV6-3; CDR3 DNA: TGTGCCAGCAGTTCATTGCCCGAGCAGTACTTC; CDR3 protein: CASSSLPEQYF
D gene: .; J gene: TRBJ1-3; clone size: .; V gene: TRBV19; CDR3 DNA: TGTGCCAGTAGTTCAGAATTATCTTCTGGAAACACCATATATTTT; CDR3 protein: CASSSELSSGNTIYF
D gene: .; J gene: TRBJ1-1; clone size: .; V gene: TRBV6-5; CDR3 DNA: TGTGCCAGCAGTTACCCGGGGGCCGGGAACACTGAAGCTTTCTTT; CDR3 protein: CASSYPGAGNTEAFF
D gene: TRBD2; J gene: TRBJ2-7; clone size: .; V gene: TRBV4-1; CDR3 DNA: TGCGCCAGCAGCCAAATGGGACTAGCGGGGGAGCGGTACTTC; CDR3 protein: CASSQMGLAGERYF
D gene: TRBD2; J gene: TRBJ2-7; clone size: .; V gene: TRBV15; CDR3 DNA: TGTGCCACCTCGACTAGCGGGTCTTCCTACGAGCAGTACTTC; CDR3 protein: CATSTSGSSYEQYF
D gene: .; J gene: TRBJ2-2; clone size: .; V gene: TRBV4-1; CDR3 DNA: TGCGCCAGCAGCCAAGATTGGGCGAGGGCGAACACCGGGGAGCTGTTTTTT; CDR3 protein: CASSQDWARANTGELFF
D gene: .; J gene: TRBJ1-1; clone size: .; V gene: TRBV12-3/TRBV12-4; CDR3 DNA: TGTGCCAGCAGCCAGTCCGGCACTGAAGCTTTCTTT; CDR3 protein: CASSQSGTEAFF
D gene: .; J gene: TRBJ2-7; clone size: .; V gene: TRBV3-1/TRBV3-2; CDR3 DNA: TGTGCCAGCAGCCTCGCGGACAGATCAGCGTACTACGAGCAGTACTTC; CDR3 protein: CASSLADRSAYYEQYF
D gene: TRBD2; J gene: TRBJ2-5; clone size: .; V gene: TRBV9; CDR3 DNA: TGTGCCAGCAACCTAGCGGGGGGCCACCCCTCCCAAGAGACCCAGTACTTC; CDR3 protein: CASNLAGGHPSQETQYF
D gene: TRBD2; J gene: TRBJ2-7; clone size: .; V gene: TRBV10-2; CDR3 DNA: TGCGCCAGCAGCGCGACTAGCGGGGGATTCTACGAGCAGTACTTC; CDR3 protein: CASSATSGGFYEQYF
D gene: TRBD1; J gene: TRBJ1-2; clone size: .; V gene: TRBV19; CDR3 DNA: TGTGCCAGCCAACCCAAGGACAGGGACATAAAAGGCTACACCTTC; CDR3 protein: CASQPKDRDIKGYTF
D gene: TRBD2; J gene: TRBJ2-7; clone size: once; V gene: TRBV7-2; CDR3 DNA: TGTGCCAGCAGCTTACGGGGGGGTACCTCCTACGAGCAGTACTTC; CDR3 protein: CASSLRGGTSYEQYF
D gene: .; J gene: TRBJ1-5; clone size: .; V gene: TRBV5-4; CDR3 DNA: TGTGCCAGCAGCTCCGGGGGGAATCAGCCCCAGCATTTT; CDR3 protein: CASSSGGNQPQHF
D gene: TRBD2; J gene: TRBJ2-2; clone size: .; V gene: TRBV7-7; CDR3 DNA: TGTGCCAGCAGCGGGCCGGGGGGAATAGCGGGGATGCGGGAGCTGTTTTTT; CDR3 protein: CASSGPGGIAGMRELFF
D gene: .; J gene: TRBJ2-7; clone size: .; V gene: TRBV7-9; CDR3 DNA: TGTGCCAGCAGCTTAGGGGACGGACCCTACGAGCAGTACTTC; CDR3 protein: CASSLGDGPYEQYF
D gene: .; J gene: TRBJ1-4; clone size: .; V gene: TRBV5-5; CDR3 DNA: TGTGCCAGCAGCCTCCGGCGGGGGACTAATGAAAAACTGTTTTTT; CDR3 protein: CASSLRRGTNEKLFF
D gene: TRBD1; J gene: TRBJ1-5; clone size: .; V gene: TRBV6-6; CDR3 DNA: TGTGCCAGCAGTTCGCCCGGACAGGGCGAGAATCAGCCCCAGCATTTT; CDR3 protein: CASSSPGQGENQPQHF
D gene: .; J gene: TRBJ2-1; clone size: .; V gene: TRBV7-2; CDR3 DNA: TGTGCCAGCAGCCCCCTCGCCGTGAAAGAGCAGTTCTTC; CDR3 protein: CASSPLAVKEQFF
D gene: .; J gene: TRBJ1-1; clone size: few; V gene: TRBV7-8; CDR3 DNA: TGTGCCAGCAGCTTAGATCTTACCACGCAAGCTTTCTTT; CDR3 protein: CASSLDLTTQAFF
D gene: .; J gene: TRBJ2-2; clone size: .; V gene: TRBV4-2; CDR3 DNA: TGTGCCAGCAGCCAATACCCAGGGGCAACCGGGGAGCTGTTTTTT; CDR3 protein: CASSQYPGATGELFF
D gene: .; J gene: TRBJ2-2; clone size: .; V gene: TRBV7-2; CDR3 DNA: TGTGCCAGCAGCTTAGAACGGAGTTTAACCGGGGAGCTGTTTTTT; CDR3 protein: CASSLERSLTGELFF
D gene: .; J gene: TRBJ1-2; clone size: .; V gene: TRBV7-9; CDR3 DNA: TGTGCCAGCAGCCAAACAGGGCCGGGGTATGGCTACACCTTC; CDR3 protein: CASSQTGPGYGYTF
D gene: TRBD1; J gene: TRBJ1-2; clone size: .; V gene: TRBV5-1; CDR3 DNA: TGCGCCAGCAGCTTAGGGGACAGCAACTATGGCTACACCTTC; CDR3 protein: CASSLGDSNYGYTF